The clone carrying this TCR beta chain has a single count. Its antigen is still unknown. The sample originates from a study of T cell responses to AZD1222 COVID-19 vaccine. Study results and caveats: Clonal diversity was possibly underestimated, and the donors were mostly white British, with more females. Unmutated variant regions are reportedly the target of nearly half of TCRs that are spike-specific. Vaccine-associated CD4 TCRs spanned spike, dominant at 160-218 and 743-854. With two AZD1222 doses given, Spike-specific TCR breadth and depth both rose.

Germline lookup yields CDR1 SSHAT and CDR2 FNYEAQ (reference sequence). The CDR3 runs 15 residues. Trimming cost V 0 bases and J 4 bases, with 12 bases left between them. Profiling relied on immunoSEQ multiplex PCR, and the TCRdb table lists in-frame clones only, not all of them. The sample has 150,000 to 200,000 clones; around 94% are singletons. Sequenced here: peripheral blood, sampled 28 days after the second AZD1222 dose. The sequence was collected from an adult who received the AZD1222 COVID-19 vaccine. This sequence joins TRBV7-7 and TRBJ2-5; tentatively, D is TRBD1 (6 bases). DNA of the CDR3: TGTGCCAGCAGCTTAGCGGGGGCAGAACTAGAGACCCAGTACTTC. It encodes CASSLAGAELETQYF.